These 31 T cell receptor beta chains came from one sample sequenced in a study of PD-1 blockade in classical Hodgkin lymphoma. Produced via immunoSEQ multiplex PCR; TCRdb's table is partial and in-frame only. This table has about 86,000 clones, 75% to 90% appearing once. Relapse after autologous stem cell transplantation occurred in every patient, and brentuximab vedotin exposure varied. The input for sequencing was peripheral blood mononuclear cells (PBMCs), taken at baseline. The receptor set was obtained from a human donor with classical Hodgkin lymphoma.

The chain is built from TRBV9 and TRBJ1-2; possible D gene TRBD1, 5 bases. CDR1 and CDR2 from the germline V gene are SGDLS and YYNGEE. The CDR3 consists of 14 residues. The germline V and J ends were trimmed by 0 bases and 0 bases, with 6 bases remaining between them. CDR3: CASSVGQTNYGYTF. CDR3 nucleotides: TGTGCCAGCAGCGTAGGACAGACTAACTATGGCTACACCTTC.

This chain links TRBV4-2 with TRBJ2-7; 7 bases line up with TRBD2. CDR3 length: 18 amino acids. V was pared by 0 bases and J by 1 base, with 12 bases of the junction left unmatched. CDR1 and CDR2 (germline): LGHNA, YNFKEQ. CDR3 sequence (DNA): TGTGCCAGCAGCCAAGAGCGGGCTAGCGGATCCCTTTCCTACGAGCAGTACTTC. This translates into CASSQERASGSLSYEQYF.

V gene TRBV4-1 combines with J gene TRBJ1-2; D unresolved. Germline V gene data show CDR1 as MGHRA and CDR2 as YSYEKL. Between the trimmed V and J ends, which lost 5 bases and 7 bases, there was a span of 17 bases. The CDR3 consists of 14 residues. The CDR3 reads CASSTLSRSFGYTF. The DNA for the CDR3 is TGCGCCAGCAGCACGCTAAGTCGTTCTTTTGGCTACACCTTC.

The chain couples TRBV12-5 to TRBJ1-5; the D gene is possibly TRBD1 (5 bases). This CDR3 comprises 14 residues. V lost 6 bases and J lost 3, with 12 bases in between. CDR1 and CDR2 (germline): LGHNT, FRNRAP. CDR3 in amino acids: CASGLGAVNQPQHF. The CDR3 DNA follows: TGTGCTAGTGGCTTAGGGGCAGTCAATCAGCCCCAGCATTTT.

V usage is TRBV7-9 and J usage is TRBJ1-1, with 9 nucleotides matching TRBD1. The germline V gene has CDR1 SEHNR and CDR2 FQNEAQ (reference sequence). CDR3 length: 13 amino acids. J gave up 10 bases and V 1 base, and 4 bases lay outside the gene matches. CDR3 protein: CASSLEDRGAAFF. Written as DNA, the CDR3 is TGTGCCAGCAGCTTAGAGGACAGGGGTGCAGCTTTCTTT.

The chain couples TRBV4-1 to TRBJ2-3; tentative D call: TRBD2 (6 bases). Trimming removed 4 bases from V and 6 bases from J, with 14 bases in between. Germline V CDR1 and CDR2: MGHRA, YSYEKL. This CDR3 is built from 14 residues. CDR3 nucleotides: TGCGCCAGCAGCCTTAGCGGCCTAGGGGATACGCAGTATTTT. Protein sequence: CASSLSGLGDTQYF.

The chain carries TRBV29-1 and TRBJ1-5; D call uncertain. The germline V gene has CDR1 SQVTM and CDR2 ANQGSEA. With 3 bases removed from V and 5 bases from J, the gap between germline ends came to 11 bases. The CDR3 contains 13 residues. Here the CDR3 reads CSVEENSYQPQHF. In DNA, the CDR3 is TGCAGCGTTGAGGAAAATTCGTATCAGCCCCAGCATTTT.

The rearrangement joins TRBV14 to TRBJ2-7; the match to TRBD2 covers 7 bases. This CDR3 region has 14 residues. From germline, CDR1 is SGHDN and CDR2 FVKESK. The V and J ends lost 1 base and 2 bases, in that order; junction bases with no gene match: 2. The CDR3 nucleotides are TGTGCCAGCAGCCAAGGGGGGGGGACCTACGAGCAGTACTTC. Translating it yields CASSQGGGTYEQYF.

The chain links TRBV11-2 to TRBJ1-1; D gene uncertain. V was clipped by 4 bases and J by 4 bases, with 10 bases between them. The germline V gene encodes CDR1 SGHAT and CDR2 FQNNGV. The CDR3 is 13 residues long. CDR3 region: CASSSDRFTEAFF. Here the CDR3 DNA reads TGTGCCAGCAGCTCAGACCGGTTCACTGAAGCTTTCTTT.

The CDR3 sequence is CASIKGQGARGEQFF. The CDR3 DNA reads TGTGCCAGCATCAAGGGACAGGGGGCGAGGGGTGAGCAGTTCTTC. The V gene is TRBV6-6, the J gene TRBJ2-1, with 12 bases that match TRBD1. The length of the CDR3 is 15 residues. Germline values: CDR1 MNHNY, CDR2 SVGAGI (reference sequence). The trim removed 7 bases at V and 9 bases at J, leaving 10 bases unmatched.

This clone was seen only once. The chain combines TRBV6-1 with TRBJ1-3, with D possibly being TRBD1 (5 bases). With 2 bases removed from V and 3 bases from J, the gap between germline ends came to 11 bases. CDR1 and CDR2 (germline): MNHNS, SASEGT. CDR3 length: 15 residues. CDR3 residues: CASSESRGFGNTIYF. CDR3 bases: TGTGCCAGCAGTGAATCGCGGGGGTTTGGAAACACCATATATTTT.

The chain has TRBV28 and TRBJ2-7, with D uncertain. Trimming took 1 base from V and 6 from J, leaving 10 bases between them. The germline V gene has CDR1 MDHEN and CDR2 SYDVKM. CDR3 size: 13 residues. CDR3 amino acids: CASSLYTQLEQYF. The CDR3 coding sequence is TGTGCCAGCAGTTTATATACACAGCTCGAGCAGTACTTC.

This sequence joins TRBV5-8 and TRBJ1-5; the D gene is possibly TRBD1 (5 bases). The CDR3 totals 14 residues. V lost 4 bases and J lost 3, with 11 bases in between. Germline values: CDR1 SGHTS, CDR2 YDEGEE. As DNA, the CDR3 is TGTGCCAGCAGCCAGACAGAATTCAATCAGCCCCAGCATTTT. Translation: CASSQTEFNQPQHF.

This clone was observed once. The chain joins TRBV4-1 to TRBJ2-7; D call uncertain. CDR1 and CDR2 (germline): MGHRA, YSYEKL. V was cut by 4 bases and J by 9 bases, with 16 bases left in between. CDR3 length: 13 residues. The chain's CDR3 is CASSPDLPRGQYF. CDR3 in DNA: TGCGCCAGCAGCCCAGACTTGCCGCGAGGGCAGTACTTC.

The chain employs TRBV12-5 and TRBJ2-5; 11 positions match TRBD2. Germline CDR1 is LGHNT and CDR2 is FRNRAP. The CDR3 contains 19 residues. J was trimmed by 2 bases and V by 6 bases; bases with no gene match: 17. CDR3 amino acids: CASGGGTSGAIVGQETQYF. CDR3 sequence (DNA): TGTGCTAGTGGCGGCGGGACTAGCGGAGCGATAGTAGGGCAAGAGACCCAGTACTTC.

The DNA for the CDR3 is TGTGCCAGCAGCCAAGCTAGCGGGGAGGGCAATCAGCCCCAGCATTTT. Protein sequence: CASSQASGEGNQPQHF. This chain uses TRBV28 with TRBJ1-5; D remains unclear. This CDR3 has 16 residues. Germline CDR1 MDHEN, CDR2 SYDVKM. V lost 6 bases and J lost 2, with 17 bases in between.

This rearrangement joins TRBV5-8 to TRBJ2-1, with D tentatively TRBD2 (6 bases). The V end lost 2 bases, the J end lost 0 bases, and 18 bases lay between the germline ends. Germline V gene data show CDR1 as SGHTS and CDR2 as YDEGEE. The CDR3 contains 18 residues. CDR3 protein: CASSFSGSWGSSYNEQFF. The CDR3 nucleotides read TGTGCCAGCAGCTTTTCCGGGAGTTGGGGGAGCTCCTACAATGAGCAGTTCTTC. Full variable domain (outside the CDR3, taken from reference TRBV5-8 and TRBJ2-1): EAGVTQSPTHLIKTRGQQATLRCSPISGHTSVYWYQQALGLGLQFLLWYDEGEERNRGNFPPRFSGRQFPNYSSELNVNALELEDSALYLCASSFSGSWGSSYNEQFFGPGTRLTVL.

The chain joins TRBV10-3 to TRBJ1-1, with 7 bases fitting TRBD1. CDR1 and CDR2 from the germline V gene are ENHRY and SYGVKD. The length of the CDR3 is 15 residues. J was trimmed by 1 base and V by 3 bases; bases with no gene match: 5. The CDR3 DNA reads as TGTGCCATCAGTGACCCGGGACAGCCGAACACTGAAGCTTTCTTT. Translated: CAISDPGQPNTEAFF.

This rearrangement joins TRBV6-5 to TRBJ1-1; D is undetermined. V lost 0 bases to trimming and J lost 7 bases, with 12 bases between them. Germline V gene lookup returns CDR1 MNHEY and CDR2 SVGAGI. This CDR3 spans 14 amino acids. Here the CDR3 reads CASSYSSLGNEAFF. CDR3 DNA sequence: TGTGCCAGCAGTTACTCGTCACTCGGCAATGAAGCTTTCTTT.

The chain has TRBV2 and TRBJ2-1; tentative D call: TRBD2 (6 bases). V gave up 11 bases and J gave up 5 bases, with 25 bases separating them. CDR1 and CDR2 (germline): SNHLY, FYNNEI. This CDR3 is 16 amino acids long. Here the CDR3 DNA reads TGTGCCGACCAACCCGTGGAGGGCTTTCTGGACAATGAGCAGTTCTTC. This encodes CADQPVEGFLDNEQFF. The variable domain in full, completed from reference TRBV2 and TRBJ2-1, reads EPEVTQTPSHQVTQMGQEVILRCVPISNHLYFYWYRQILGQKVEFLVSFYNNEISEKSEIFDDQFSVERPDGSNFTLKIRSTKLEDSAMYFCADQPVEGFLDNEQFFGPGTRLTVL.

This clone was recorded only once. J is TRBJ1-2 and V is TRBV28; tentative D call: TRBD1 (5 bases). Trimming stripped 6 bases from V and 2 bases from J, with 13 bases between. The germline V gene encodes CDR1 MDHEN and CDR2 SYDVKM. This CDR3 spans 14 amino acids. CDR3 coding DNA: TGTGCCAGCAGATTGGGGGAAAGGAACTATGGCTACACCTTC. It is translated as CASRLGERNYGYTF.

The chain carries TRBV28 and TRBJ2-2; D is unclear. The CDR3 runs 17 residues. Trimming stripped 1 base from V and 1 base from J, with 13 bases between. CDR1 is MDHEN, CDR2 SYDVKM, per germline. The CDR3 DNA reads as TGTGCCAGCAGTTTATCTATATCCCTGGGGAACACCGGGGAGCTGTTTTTT. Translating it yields CASSLSISLGNTGELFF.

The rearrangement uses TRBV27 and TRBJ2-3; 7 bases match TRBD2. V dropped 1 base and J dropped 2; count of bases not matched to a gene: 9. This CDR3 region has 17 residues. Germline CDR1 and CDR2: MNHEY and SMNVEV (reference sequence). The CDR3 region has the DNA TGTGCCAGCAGTTTATATCCTGAGGCGGGAGTCACAGATACGCAGTATTTT. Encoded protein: CASSLYPEAGVTDTQYF.

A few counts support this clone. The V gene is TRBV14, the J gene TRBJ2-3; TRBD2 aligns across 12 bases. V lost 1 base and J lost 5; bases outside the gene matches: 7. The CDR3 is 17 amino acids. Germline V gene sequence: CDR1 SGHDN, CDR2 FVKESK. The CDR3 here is CASSQGLAGAYGDTQYF. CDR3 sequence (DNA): TGTGCCAGCAGCCAAGGACTAGCGGGAGCTTATGGAGATACGCAGTATTTT.

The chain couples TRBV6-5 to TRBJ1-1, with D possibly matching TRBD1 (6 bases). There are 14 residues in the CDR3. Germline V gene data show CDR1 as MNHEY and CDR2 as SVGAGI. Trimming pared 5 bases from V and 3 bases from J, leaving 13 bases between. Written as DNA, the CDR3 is TGTGCCAGCAGTCTACAGGGCCAGGACACTGAAGCTTTCTTT. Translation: CASSLQGQDTEAFF.

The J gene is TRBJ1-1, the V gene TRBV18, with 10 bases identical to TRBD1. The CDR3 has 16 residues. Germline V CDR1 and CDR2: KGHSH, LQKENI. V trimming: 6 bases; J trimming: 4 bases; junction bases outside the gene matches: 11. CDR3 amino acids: CASSKGTGDLTTEAFF. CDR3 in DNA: TGTGCCAGCTCGAAAGGGACAGGGGATCTTACCACTGAAGCTTTCTTT.

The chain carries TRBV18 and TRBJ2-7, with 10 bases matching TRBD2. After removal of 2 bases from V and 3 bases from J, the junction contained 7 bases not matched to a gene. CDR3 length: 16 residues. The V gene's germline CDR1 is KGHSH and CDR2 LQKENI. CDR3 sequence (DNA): TGTGCCAGCTCACCAAATCTAAGCGGGAGGGACTACGAGCAGTACTTC. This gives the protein CASSPNLSGRDYEQYF.

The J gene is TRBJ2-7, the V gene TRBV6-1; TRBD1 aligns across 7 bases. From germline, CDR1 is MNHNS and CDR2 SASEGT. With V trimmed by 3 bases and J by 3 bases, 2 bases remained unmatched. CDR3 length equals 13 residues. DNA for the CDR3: TGTGCCAGCAGTGAGGGACAGCGCTACGAGCAGTACTTC. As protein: CASSEGQRYEQYF.

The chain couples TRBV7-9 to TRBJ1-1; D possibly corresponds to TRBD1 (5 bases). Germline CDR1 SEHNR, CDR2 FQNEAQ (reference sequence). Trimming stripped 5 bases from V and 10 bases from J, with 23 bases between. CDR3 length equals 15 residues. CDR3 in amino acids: CASSAGPGEGFGAFF. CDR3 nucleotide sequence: TGTGCCAGCAGCGCCGGGCCGGGGGAAGGTTTCGGAGCTTTCTTT.

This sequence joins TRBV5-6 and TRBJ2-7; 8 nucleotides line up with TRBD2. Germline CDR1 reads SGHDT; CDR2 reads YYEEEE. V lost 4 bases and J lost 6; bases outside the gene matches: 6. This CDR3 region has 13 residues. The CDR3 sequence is CASSTGTRGEQYF. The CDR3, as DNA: TGTGCCAGCAGCACCGGGACTAGGGGCGAGCAGTACTTC.

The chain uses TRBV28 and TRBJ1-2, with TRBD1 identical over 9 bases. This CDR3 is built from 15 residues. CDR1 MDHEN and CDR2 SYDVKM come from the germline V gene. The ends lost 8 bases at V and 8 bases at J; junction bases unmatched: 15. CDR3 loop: CASAFLDRGGRGYTF. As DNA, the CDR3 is TGTGCCAGCGCCTTCCTGGACAGGGGAGGTCGGGGCTACACCTTC.